These T cell receptor beta chains were read from a single sample in a study of T cells in Graves' hyperthyroidism and ophthalmopathy. TCRdb redid the calling of the multiplex PCR reads with MiXCR, one entry per CDR3 protein. Here the sample spans about 300,000 distinct CDR3 sequences, around a sixth being singletons. Sequenced sample: blood. The origin of the receptors is a man aged 25-45 years with Graves' hyperthyroidism. CDR3s leave out the opening cysteine and the closing phenylalanine or tryptophan.

v_call	cdr3_aa
TRBV12-3/TRBV12-4	ASTQVVAGELF
TRBV7-9	ASSSQENQPQH
TRBV4-1	ASSPPTGAGNTEAF
TRBV28	ASSLFRVAEAF
TRBV19	ASATPSGGTDTQY
TRBV3-1	ASSQGDWAIY
TRBV7-9	ASSSKQGNTGELF
TRBV11-3	ASSILLANEQF
TRBV19	ALKGEYNEQF
TRBV30	AWSVGTGVAGELF
TRBV27	ASSLLGGPYEQY
TRBV5-4	ASSLTEANTEAF
TRBV20-1	SARVRGSTDTQY
TRBV7-9	ASSLYGSGGNTEAF
TRBV28	ASSPGGGTVQETQY
TRBV5-1	ASSLGDSIYGYT